The present T cell receptor beta chain was sequenced within a study of glioma-infiltrating T cells after dendritic cell vaccination. Background on the study: Autologous tumor lysate-pulsed dendritic cell vaccination was given between about 2003 and 2013. Dendritic cell vaccine was injected intradermally three times, biweekly.

Primers: 60 V beta forward and 13 J beta reverse. Assay used: immunoSEQ multiplex PCR; TCRdb lists only in-frame clones, some missing. Of approximately 110,000 clones listed, around 90% are singletons. CDR3 length equals 15 residues. CDR1 is MNHNS, CDR2 SASEGT, per germline. Germline trimming cut 4 bases from V and 10 bases from J; bases unmatched to any gene: 13. Time point of the sample: after dendritic cell vaccination, including at tumor progression/relapse. The chain combines TRBV6-1 with TRBJ2-1; TRBD2 aligns across 7 bases. The sequence derives from a human donor with glioblastoma. Sequences were derived from blood, sampled after dendritic cell vaccination. Here the CDR3 reads CASSAASGLFGEQFF. CDR3 DNA: TGTGCCAGCAGTGCGGCTAGCGGCTTATTCGGGGAGCAGTTCTTC.